The rows below give T cell receptor beta chains drawn from one sample of a study of blood T cell repertoires in COVID-19. This table comes from immunoSEQ multiplex PCR, and its TCRdb copy is limited to in-frame clones, with some not included. The sample carries about 230,000 clones, about 84% recorded once. Sequences were obtained from PBMCs or T cells enriched from blood (not recorded which). These receptors came from a man aged 55 to 70 who had recovered from COVID-19. Each CDR3 is given with its conserved first and last residue. D genes are given only for firm matches. Size values are once, few and many counts, or a class for expanded clones, and some rows have none.

V	D	J	size	CDR3	DNA
TRBV2	TRBD1	TRBJ2-7	once	CASSEKGQGAYEQYF	TGTGCCAGCAGTGAAAAGGGACAGGGGGCCTACGAGCAGTACTTC
TRBV5-6	TRBD1	TRBJ1-4	-	CASRLGGTNEKLFF	TGTGCCAGCAGGTTAGGGGGCACTAATGAAAAACTGTTTTTT
TRBV6-2/TRBV6-3	TRBD2	TRBJ2-3	many	CASSSHAGGGPTDTQYF	TGTGCCAGCAGTTCCCATGCGGGGGGGGGCCCCACAGATACGCAGTATTTT
TRBV11-2	-	TRBJ1-1	-	CASRGAGDTEAFF	TGTGCCAGTCGTGGAGCCGGAGACACTGAAGCTTTCTTT
TRBV19	-	TRBJ1-4	-	CASSIVPGWDEKLFF	TGTGCCAGTAGTATAGTCCCAGGGTGGGATGAAAAACTGTTTTTT
TRBV3-1/TRBV3-2	TRBD1	TRBJ2-1	-	CASSPRDRGFYNEQFF	TGTGCCAGCAGCCCACGGGACAGGGGGTTTTACAATGAGCAGTTCTTC
TRBV6-5	-	TRBJ2-1	-	CASSYSGGYFYNEQFF	TGTGCCAGCAGTTACTCTGGCGGATACTTCTACAATGAGCAGTTCTTC
TRBV4-1	TRBD1	TRBJ1-2	-	CASSQDAGGVYGYTF	TGCGCCAGCAGCCAAGATGCAGGGGGCGTCTATGGCTACACCTTC
TRBV7-8	-	TRBJ1-5	few	CASSEIWGGGYQPQHF	TGTGCCAGCAGCGAGATCTGGGGGGGCGGGTATCAGCCCCAGCATTTT
TRBV9	TRBD2	TRBJ2-1	-	CASSVAMAGGHSYNEQFF	TGTGCCAGCAGCGTAGCTATGGCGGGGGGGCACTCCTACAATGAGCAGTTCTTC
TRBV19	-	TRBJ2-5	-	CASSTQVGETQYF	TGTGCCAGTAGTACACAGGTCGGGGAGACCCAGTACTTC
TRBV19	-	TRBJ1-2	-	CASSDWTSPVKGGYTF	TGTGCCAGTAGTGACTGGACAAGCCCGGTAAAGGGGGGCTACACCTTC
TRBV7-2	-	TRBJ2-3	-	CASRSGISTDTQYF	TGTGCCAGCAGGTCGGGGATTAGCACAGATACGCAGTATTTT
TRBV7-2	-	TRBJ1-3	-	CASKTQNSGNTIYF	TGTGCCAGCAAGACACAAAACTCTGGAAACACCATATATTTT
TRBV4-3	TRBD2	TRBJ2-1	-	CASSQVIERGIEQFF	TGCGCCAGCAGCCAAGTTATAGAGCGGGGCATTGAGCAGTTCTTC
TRBV14	TRBD2	TRBJ2-2	-	CASSQEISGVHTGELFF	TGTGCCAGCAGCCAAGAGATTAGCGGGGTACACACCGGGGAGCTGTTTTTT